This TCR beta chain was documented in a study of metastatic and nonmetastatic thyroid tumors. On the study more broadly: Where malignant and benign thyroid patients were concerned, repertoires were compared across blood and tumor or nodule tissue.

Using MiXCR, TCRdb re-called clones from the PCR reads. In the table there are over 20,000 clones, around 29% of which are singletons. Study observations and caveats: The reported finding was significantly higher TCR beta diversity in malignant thyroid tumors relative to benign nodules, in blood and tumor.

This clone was seen repeatedly, ten times or more. What it binds is unknown. Thyroid surgery took place with no prior treatment in any patient. Trimming took 4 bases from V and 5 from J; bases not matched to a gene: 8. The germline V gene has CDR1 LNHDA and CDR2 SQIVND (reference sequence). The length of the CDR3 is 16 residues. V usage is TRBV19 and J usage is TRBJ2-5, with TRBD2 matching 12 bases. This TCR came from a female donor with papillary thyroid cancer or a benign thyroid nodule (not recorded which). Some clones in this sample may be carry-over from other donors' samples. Sequenced: blood. The CDR3 is CASSRTSGGSYETQYF. CDR3 nucleotide sequence: TGTGCCAGTAGTAGAACTAGCGGGGGGTCCTACGAGACCCAGTACTTC.